This T cell receptor beta chain originates from a study of blood T cell repertoires in COVID-19. The CDR3 is 13 residues long. Germline V lookup: CDR1 ENHRY, CDR2 SYGVKD. Trimming removed 6 bases from V and 7 bases from J, with 12 bases in between. Sequencing used immunoSEQ multiplex PCR; TCRdb keeps in-frame clones, though not all of them. The table lists fewer than 400,000 clones, about 85% of them singletons. In its sample, this clone was seen a few times. The clonotype was recovered from a woman in her twenties or thirties who had been exposed to COVID-19. The specimen sequenced was PBMCs or T cells enriched from blood (not recorded which). This chain joins TRBV10-3 and TRBJ1-4, with a tentative D call TRBD1 (6 bases). CDR3 sequence (DNA): TGTGCCATCAGAGGGGGACCGGGTGAAAAACTGTTTTTT. This translates into CAIRGGPGEKLFF.